A single sample gave rise to the 2 T cell receptor beta chains below, sequenced in a study of cytomegalovirus exposure and HLA in healthy donors. The PCR had 60 Vbeta and 13 Jbeta primers. Profiled with immunoSEQ multiplex PCR; TCRdb holds only in-frame clones, not every one. The data contain roughly 170,000 clones, approximately 80% of them singletons. The sequencing sample was made of PBMCs. The receptor source for this set is a man aged 18 to 30 in good health and CMV-seronegative.

V is TRBV4-2 and J is TRBJ2-2; 11 bases line up with TRBD2. Germline CDR1 reads LGHNA; CDR2 reads YNFKEQ. The CDR3 runs 21 residues. V lost 0 bases to trimming and J lost 6 bases; unmatched junction nucleotides: 18. CDR3 loop: CASSQEQALAGGTIGPGELFF. The DNA of the CDR3 is TGTGCCAGCAGCCAAGAGCAGGCCCTAGCGGGGGGCACGATCGGACCCGGGGAGCTGTTTTTT.

The rearrangement links TRBV19 to TRBJ2-3, with D uncertain. The germline V and J ends were trimmed by 3 bases and 3 bases, with 13 bases remaining between them. Germline V gene data show CDR1 as LNHDA and CDR2 as SQIVND (reference sequence). The CDR3 consists of 15 residues. CDR3 sequence: CASSILAASTDTQYF. CDR3 nucleotides: TGTGCCAGTAGTATTTTGGCGGCGAGTACAGATACGCAGTATTTT. Based on the CDR3 plus reference TRBV19 and TRBJ2-3, the full variable domain is DGGITQSPKYLFRKEGQNVTLSCEQNLNHDAMYWYRQDPGQGLRLIYYSQIVNDFQKGDIAEGYSVSREKKESFPLTVTSAQKNPTAFYLCASSILAASTDTQYFGPGTRLTVL.